Each of the 10 T cell receptor beta chains below was sequenced from the same sample in a study of multiple sclerosis patients with progressive multifocal leukoencephalopathy (dated by TCRdb to 2018 to 2020). Preparation of the library involved the immunoSEQ multiplex PCR assay. Drawn from immuneACCESS, this table holds only the in-frame rearrangements with V and J called that TCRdb kept. Clones are partly lost; checked studies trace under half to an unresolved V gene and leave the rest unexplained. For this sample the table gives tens of thousands of clones, of which under 90% were detected only once. The top ten clones comprise 1.5% of the sample. The time point label for this specimen denotes: roughly 6 months of natalizumab therapy. Explained via the paper, the treatment or condition label denotes: on natalizumab therapy at sampling. The sequencing used PBMCs, collected from a patient treated with natalizumab. The receptors were sampled from a human donor with multiple sclerosis.

The gene calls are TRBV7-3 and TRBJ2-2; no clear D. The CDR3 covers 14 residues. Trimming cost V 1 base and J 6 bases, with 9 bases left between them. Germline CDR1 and CDR2: SGHTA and FQGTGA. CDR3 bases: TGTGCCAGCAGCTTAAACACGGGTCCCGGGGAGCTGTTTTTT. Translated: CASSLNTGPGELFF.

The chain employs TRBV9 and TRBJ2-7, with a weak D call TRBD1 (5 bases). The CDR3 length is 15 residues. V was pared by 3 bases and J by 3 bases, with 16 bases between. Germline CDR1 SGDLS, CDR2 YYNGEE. For the CDR3, the DNA is TGTGCCAGCAGCGAAGGGGCGGTGGGGCACTACGAGCAGTACTTC. Its translation is CASSEGAVGHYEQYF. The full variable domain, its missing parts supplied by reference TRBV9 and TRBJ2-7, is DSGVTQTPKHLITATGQRVTLRCSPRSGDLSVYWYQQSLDQGLQFLIQYYNGEERAKGNILERFSAQQFPDLHSELNLSSLELGDSALYFCASSEGAVGHYEQYFGPGTRLTVT.

The chain carries TRBV7-9 and TRBJ2-4; D gene uncertain. V lost 5 bases, J lost 8 bases, and 19 bases lay in between. Looked up from germline, CDR1 is SEHNR and CDR2 is FQNEAQ (reference sequence). This CDR3 spans 15 amino acids. The CDR3 DNA sequence: TGTGCCAGCAGCCCAACTGGGCAGAATTGGGACATTCAGTACTTC. Translating gives CASSPTGQNWDIQYF.

This chain joins TRBV4-1 and TRBJ1-2, with 9 bases aligning to TRBD1. Germline CDR1 MGHRA, CDR2 YSYEKL. The CDR3 has 16 residues. The ends lost 2 bases at V and 2 bases at J; junction bases unmatched: 6. This CDR3 reads CASSQNTGGWNYGYTF. The CDR3 DNA reads as TGCGCCAGCAGCCAAAACACAGGGGGCTGGAACTATGGCTACACCTTC.

The chain is built from TRBV6-6 and TRBJ2-7, with TRBD1 matching 7 bases. Germline values: CDR1 MNHNY, CDR2 SVGAGI (reference sequence). The CDR3 contains 12 residues. Trimming removed 6 bases from V and 5 bases from J; junction bases left unmatched: 4. CDR3 region: CASSRGNDEQYF. The CDR3 bases are TGTGCCAGCAGCAGGGGGAACGACGAGCAGTACTTC.

The rearrangement links TRBV5-6 to TRBJ2-2, with D possibly called TRBD1 or TRBD2 (6 bases each). V dropped 1 base and J dropped 6 bases, with 13 bases sitting between them. This CDR3 region has 15 residues. The germline V gene encodes CDR1 SGHDT and CDR2 YYEEEE. CDR3: CASSLLAGGAGELFF. In DNA, the CDR3 is TGTGCCAGCAGCTTGTTGGCCGGGGGCGCCGGGGAGCTGTTTTTT.

This chain connects TRBV4-1 to TRBJ1-2; 9 nucleotides align to TRBD1. Trimming took 4 bases from V and 2 from J; bases not matched to a gene: 2. CDR3 length: 14 residues. The V gene's germline CDR1 is MGHRA and CDR2 YSYEKL. In DNA, the CDR3 is TGCGCCAGCAGCCTCGGGACAGGGAACTATGGCTACACCTTC. Its protein product is CASSLGTGNYGYTF.

V is TRBV2 and J is TRBJ2-7, with a tentative D call TRBD1 (6 bases). The CDR3 spans 14 residues. V dropped 5 bases and J dropped 2 bases, with 13 bases sitting between them. Germline V gene lookup returns CDR1 SNHLY and CDR2 FYNNEI. The CDR3 nucleotides are TGTGCCAGCAGTAACCATGACAGGACCTACGAGCAGTACTTC. Amino acid sequence: CASSNHDRTYEQYF.

The V and J genes are TRBV19 and TRBJ2-7; 7 bases are a match to TRBD2. Germline CDR1 reads LNHDA; CDR2 reads SQIVND (reference sequence). The CDR3 extends over 14 amino acids. V shed 5 bases and J 2 bases; nucleotides not matched to a gene: 6. CDR3: CASSLQRGPYEQYF. The CDR3 DNA sequence: TGTGCCAGTAGTTTACAGCGGGGCCCCTACGAGCAGTACTTC.

This sequence joins TRBV5-1 and TRBJ1-1, with TRBD1 matching 7 bases. Trimming took 4 bases from V and 1 from J; bases not matched to a gene: 10. The CDR3 is made up of 16 amino acids. Germline-derived CDR1 and CDR2 are SGHRS and YFSETQ. CDR3 loop: CASSGGGAPTNTEAFF. CDR3 coding DNA: TGCGCCAGCAGCGGAGGGGGCGCCCCCACGAACACTGAAGCTTTCTTT.